The rows below give T cell receptor beta chains drawn from one sample of a study of blood T cell repertoires in COVID-19. Using immunoSEQ multiplex PCR, the repertoire was profiled, and TCRdb retains in-frame clones only, with some absent. The table shows about 290,000 clones, with 85% occurring only once. Sequenced input: peripheral blood. The source of these receptors is a woman aged 45-60 years with active or convalescent COVID-19. The CDR3 runs from the conserved cysteine through the conserved F or W. A D gene is named only where the DNA matches it firmly. The size of a clone is reported for some rows only, either as once, few or many, or as a class for expanded clones.

clone size,D gene,J gene,V gene,CDR3 protein,CDR3 DNA
.,TRBD1,TRBJ1-3,TRBV5-6,CASSRGQGFSGNTIYF,TGTGCCAGCAGCCGAGGACAGGGTTTCTCTGGAAACACCATATATTTT
.,TRBD1,TRBJ1-5,TRBV5-8,CASSRDRSNQPQHF,TGTGCCAGCAGCCGGGACAGAAGCAATCAGCCCCAGCATTTT
.,.,TRBJ1-1,TRBV6-5,CASSYSAGNTEAFF,TGTGCCAGCAGTTACAGTGCAGGGAACACTGAAGCTTTCTTT
.,TRBD2,TRBJ2-1,TRBV10-3,CAISEEIAGLNEQFF,TGTGCCATCAGTGAGGAAATAGCGGGCCTCAATGAGCAGTTCTTC
once,.,TRBJ2-7,TRBV27,CASSGGQVGASGSTYEQYF,TGTGCCAGCAGTGGGGGACAAGTCGGTGCCTCAGGGTCCACCTACGAGCAGTACTTC
.,.,TRBJ1-2,TRBV7-9,CASSFDERFYGYTF,TGTGCCAGCAGCTTTGACGAGCGCTTCTATGGCTACACCTTC
.,.,TRBJ1-2,TRBV5-4,CASSWAGTIYGYTF,TGTGCCAGCAGCTGGGCCGGAACAATCTATGGCTACACCTTC
.,.,TRBJ2-3,TRBV6-4,CASRRTSTDTQYF,TGTGCCAGCAGGCGCACTAGCACAGATACGCAGTATTTT
.,.,TRBJ1-3,TRBV10-3,CAISDRLMGSFGNTIYF,TGTGCCATCAGTGACCGTTTAATGGGCTCTTTTGGAAACACCATATATTTT
.,.,TRBJ1-1,TRBV7-2,CASSLSAVNTEAFF,TGTGCCAGCAGCTTATCCGCAGTGAACACTGAAGCTTTCTTT
.,.,TRBJ1-1,TRBV4-1,CASSHAGLGMNTEAFF,TGCGCCAGCAGCCACGCCGGACTTGGGATGAACACTGAAGCTTTCTTT
.,TRBD1,TRBJ2-3,TRBV3-1/TRBV3-2,CASSPWDRNTDTQYF,TGTGCCAGCAGCCCATGGGACAGAAACACAGATACGCAGTATTTT
.,.,TRBJ1-1,TRBV20-1,CSARFGTEAFF,TGCAGTGCTAGGTTCGGGACTGAAGCTTTCTTT
once,TRBD1,TRBJ2-3,TRBV5-1,CASSPGQGTDTQYF,TGCGCCAGCAGCCCGGGACAGGGAACAGATACGCAGTATTTT
many,TRBD2,TRBJ2-5,TRBV19,CASSAQGGQETQYF,TGTGCCAGTAGTGCCCAGGGAGGGCAAGAGACCCAGTACTTC
.,TRBD2,TRBJ2-7,TRBV3-1/TRBV3-2,CASSHREGKDEQYF,TGTGCCAGCAGCCATAGGGAGGGCAAGGACGAGCAGTACTTC
.,.,TRBJ2-2,TRBV6-2/TRBV6-3,CASSSGQELFF,TGTGCCAGCAGTTCAGGACAGGAGCTGTTTTTT
once,TRBD2,TRBJ2-1,TRBV3-1/TRBV3-2,CASSQAGLAGAMSFF,TGTGCCAGCAGCCAAGCGGGACTAGCGGGAGCCATGTCGTTCTTC
.,.,TRBJ1-1,TRBV18,CASSPTGYTEAFF,TGTGCCAGCTCACCAACAGGGTACACTGAAGCTTTCTTT
.,TRBD2,TRBJ2-1,TRBV20-1,CSASELAGTNSYNEQFF,TGCAGTGCTAGTGAACTAGCGGGGACCAATTCCTACAATGAGCAGTTCTTC
.,.,TRBJ1-6,TRBV9,CASSPRAGSYLNSPLHF,TGTGCCAGCAGCCCTCGAGCGGGGAGTTACCTGAATTCACCCCTCCACTTT
.,.,TRBJ2-6,TRBV7-2,CASSSFSGANVLTF,TGTGCCAGCAGCTCTTTCTCTGGGGCCAACGTCCTGACTTTC
.,TRBD1,TRBJ1-2,TRBV30,CAWNRGDGYTF,TGTGCCTGGAACAGGGGCGATGGCTACACCTTC
.,.,TRBJ2-7,TRBV11-2,CASSLVLGGISYEQYF,TGTGCCAGCAGCTTAGTTTTGGGGGGTATTTCCTACGAGCAGTACTTC
.,.,TRBJ2-1,TRBV5-1,CASSLGPGLARNEQFF,TGCGCCAGCAGCTTGGGTCCAGGGCTCGCTCGGAATGAGCAGTTCTTC
.,TRBD2,TRBJ2-1,TRBV4-1,CASSQDRGQGVLAGANEQFF,TGCGCCAGCAGCCAAGATAGGGGACAGGGAGTACTAGCGGGAGCTAATGAGCAGTTCTTC
few,.,TRBJ2-3,TRBV21-1,CASSPSGVFVDTQYF,TGTGCCAGCAGCCCCAGCGGGGTCTTTGTGGATACGCAGTATTTT
once,.,TRBJ2-2,TRBV10-3,CAVPGQNTGELFF,TGTGCCGTACCGGGACAGAACACCGGGGAGCTGTTTTTT
.,.,TRBJ1-1,TRBV6-5,CASSSREGTEAFF,TGTGCCAGCAGTTCAAGGGAGGGCACTGAAGCTTTCTTT
.,.,TRBJ2-4,TRBV6-2/TRBV6-3,CASSPYTTGLGFQYF,TGTGCCAGCAGTCCCTATACTACGGGACTCGGTTTTCAGTACTTC
few,.,TRBJ1-3,TRBV10-3,CAISQGPGNTIYF,TGTGCCATCTCCCAGGGGCCTGGAAACACCATATATTTT
many,.,TRBJ1-2,TRBV19,CASSRREDYGYTF,TGTGCCAGTAGTCGCAGGGAAGACTATGGCTACACCTTC
once,.,TRBJ2-1,TRBV2,CASRPREGSYNEQFF,TGTGCCAGCAGGCCCCGGGAAGGGTCCTACAATGAGCAGTTCTTC
.,.,TRBJ1-5,TRBV19,CASSFNNQPQHF,TGTGCCAGTAGTTTCAACAATCAGCCCCAGCATTTT
.,.,TRBJ1-2,TRBV29-1,CSVPTGLNYGYTF,TGCAGCGTTCCTACAGGGTTGAACTATGGCTACACCTTC
.,.,TRBJ2-5,TRBV5-8,CASRGPGQPGETQYF,TGTGCCAGCAGGGGCCCTGGGCAGCCTGGGGAGACCCAGTACTTC
.,.,TRBJ1-6,TRBV21-1,CASSPRDRVGSPLHF,TGTGCCAGCAGCCCACGGGACAGGGTGGGCTCACCCCTCCACTTT
.,TRBD1,TRBJ2-2,TRBV29-1,CSLDRGAGELFF,TGCAGCTTGGACAGGGGGGCCGGGGAGCTGTTTTTT
.,TRBD1,TRBJ2-7,TRBV11-2,CASSPRALYRGSYEQYF,TGTGCCAGCAGCCCCCGAGCCCTTTACAGGGGGTCCTACGAGCAGTACTTC
once,.,TRBJ1-4,TRBV25-1,CASSATGFAEKLFF,TGTGCCAGCAGTGCTACAGGGTTTGCGGAAAAACTGTTTTTT
.,.,TRBJ2-5,TRBV11-2,CASSFLGSKTQYF,TGTGCCAGCAGCTTTCTCGGGTCGAAGACCCAGTACTTC
.,.,TRBJ2-7,TRBV19,CAVADWLPPYEQYF,TGTGCCGTCGCGGACTGGCTTCCCCCCTACGAGCAGTACTTC
.,TRBD2,TRBJ2-3,TRBV5-4,CASSLRGSLAGRSDTQYF,TGTGCCAGCAGCTTGCGTGGAAGTCTAGCGGGTCGATCAGATACGCAGTATTTT
once,TRBD2,TRBJ2-2,TRBV7-9,CASSPNFRRGKRETGELFF,TGTGCCAGCAGTCCTAATTTCCGACGGGGGAAGCGGGAGACCGGGGAGCTGTTTTTT
once,.,TRBJ1-2,TRBV21-1,CASSGTPFNYGYTF,TGTGCCAGCAGCGGGACACCTTTTAACTATGGCTACACCTTC
.,.,TRBJ1-5,TRBV30,CAWSHRDNQPQHF,TGTGCCTGGAGCCACAGGGATAATCAGCCCCAGCATTTT
.,.,TRBJ2-1,TRBV21-1,CASSSDNEQFF,TGTGCCAGCAGCTCGGACAATGAGCAGTTCTTC
.,TRBD1,TRBJ2-5,TRBV18,CASSPKDRGPWETQYF,TGTGCCAGCTCACCAAAGGACAGGGGGCCATGGGAGACCCAGTACTTC
few,TRBD1,TRBJ1-2,TRBV5-6,CASSKGQGIYGYTF,TGTGCCAGCAGCAAAGGACAGGGAATCTATGGCTACACCTTC
.,.,TRBJ2-1,TRBV11-2,CASSLQSGVQFF,TGTGCCAGCAGCTTACAGTCGGGGGTGCAGTTCTTC
.,.,TRBJ2-1,TRBV3-1/TRBV3-2,CASSQDGLRNEQFF,TGTGCCAGCAGCCAAGATGGACTGAGGAATGAGCAGTTCTTC